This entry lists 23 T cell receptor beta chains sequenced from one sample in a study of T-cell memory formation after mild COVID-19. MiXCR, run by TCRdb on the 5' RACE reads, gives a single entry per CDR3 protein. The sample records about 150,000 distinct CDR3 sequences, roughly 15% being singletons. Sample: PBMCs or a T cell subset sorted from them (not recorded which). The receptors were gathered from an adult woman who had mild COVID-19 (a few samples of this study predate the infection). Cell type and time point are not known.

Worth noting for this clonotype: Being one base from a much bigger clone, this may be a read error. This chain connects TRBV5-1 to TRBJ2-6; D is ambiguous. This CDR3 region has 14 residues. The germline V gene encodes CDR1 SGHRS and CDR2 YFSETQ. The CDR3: CASSLGAGDNVLTF. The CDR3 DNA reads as TGCGCCAGCAGCTTGGGGGCTGGGGACAACGTCCTGACTTTC.

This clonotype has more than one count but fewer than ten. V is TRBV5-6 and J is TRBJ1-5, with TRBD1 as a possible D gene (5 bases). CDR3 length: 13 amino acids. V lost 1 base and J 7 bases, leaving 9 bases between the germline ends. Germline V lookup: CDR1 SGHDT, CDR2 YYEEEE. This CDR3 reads CASSLPGQQPQHF. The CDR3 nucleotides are TGTGCCAGCAGCTTGCCGGGGCAACAGCCCCAGCATTTT.

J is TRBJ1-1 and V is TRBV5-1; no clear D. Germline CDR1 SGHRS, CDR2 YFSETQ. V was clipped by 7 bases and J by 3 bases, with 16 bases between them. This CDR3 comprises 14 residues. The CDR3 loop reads CASSPTKADTEAFF. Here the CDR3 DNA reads TGCGCCAGCTCCCCCACAAAGGCGGACACTGAAGCTTTCTTT. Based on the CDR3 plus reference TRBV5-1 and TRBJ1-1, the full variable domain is KAGVTQTPRYLIKTRGQQVTLSCSPISGHRSVSWYQQTPGQGLQFLFEYFSETQRNKGNFPGRFSGRQFSNSRSEMNVSTLELGDSALYLCASSPTKADTEAFFGQGTRLTVV.

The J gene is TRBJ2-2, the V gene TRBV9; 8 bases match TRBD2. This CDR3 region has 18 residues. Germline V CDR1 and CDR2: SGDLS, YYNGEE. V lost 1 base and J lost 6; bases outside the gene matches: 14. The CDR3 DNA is TGTGCCAGCAGCGTACTGGCGGGGGGCCCCCACCGTCCCGGGGAGCTGTTTTTT. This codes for CASSVLAGGPHRPGELFF.

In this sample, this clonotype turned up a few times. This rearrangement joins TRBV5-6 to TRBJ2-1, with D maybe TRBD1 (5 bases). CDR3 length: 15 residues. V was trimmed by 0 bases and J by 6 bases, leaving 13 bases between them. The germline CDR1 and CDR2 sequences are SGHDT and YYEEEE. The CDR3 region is CASSLGGPASNEQFF. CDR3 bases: TGTGCCAGCAGCTTGGGGGGCCCCGCGAGCAATGAGCAGTTCTTC.

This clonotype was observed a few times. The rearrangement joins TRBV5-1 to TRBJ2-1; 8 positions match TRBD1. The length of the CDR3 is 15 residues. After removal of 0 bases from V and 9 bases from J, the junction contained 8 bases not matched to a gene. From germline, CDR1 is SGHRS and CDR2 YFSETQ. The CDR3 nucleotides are TGCGCCAGCAGCTTGGGGGCACAGGGGGTGAGTGAGCAGTTCTTC. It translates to CASSLGAQGVSEQFF.

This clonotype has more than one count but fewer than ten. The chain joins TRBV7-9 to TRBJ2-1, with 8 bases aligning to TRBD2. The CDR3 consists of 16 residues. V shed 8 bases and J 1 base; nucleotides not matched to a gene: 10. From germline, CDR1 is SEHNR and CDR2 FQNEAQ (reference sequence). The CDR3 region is CASRPRRGGSYNEQFF. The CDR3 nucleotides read TGTGCCAGCCGCCCTCGCCGGGGGGGATCCTACAATGAGCAGTTCTTC.

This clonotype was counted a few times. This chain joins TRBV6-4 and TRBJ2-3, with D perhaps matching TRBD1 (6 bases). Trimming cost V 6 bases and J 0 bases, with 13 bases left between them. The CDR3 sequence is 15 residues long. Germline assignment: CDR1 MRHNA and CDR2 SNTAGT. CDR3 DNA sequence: TGTGCCAGCAGCAGGACAGACTCTAGCACAGATACGCAGTATTTT. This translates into CASSRTDSSTDTQYF.

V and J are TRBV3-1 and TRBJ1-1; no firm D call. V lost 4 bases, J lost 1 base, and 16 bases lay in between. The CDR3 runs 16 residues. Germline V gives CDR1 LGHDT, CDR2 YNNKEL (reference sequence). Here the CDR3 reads CASSRITEAGNTEAFF. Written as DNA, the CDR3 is TGTGCCAGCAGCCGAATCACAGAGGCAGGGAACACTGAAGCTTTCTTT.

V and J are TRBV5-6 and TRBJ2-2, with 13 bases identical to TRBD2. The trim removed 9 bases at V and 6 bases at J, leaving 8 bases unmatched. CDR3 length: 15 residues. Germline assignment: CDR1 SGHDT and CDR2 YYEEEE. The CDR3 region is CATAGLAGLSGELFF. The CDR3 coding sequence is TGTGCCACCGCGGGACTAGCGGGATTGTCCGGGGAGCTGTTTTTT.

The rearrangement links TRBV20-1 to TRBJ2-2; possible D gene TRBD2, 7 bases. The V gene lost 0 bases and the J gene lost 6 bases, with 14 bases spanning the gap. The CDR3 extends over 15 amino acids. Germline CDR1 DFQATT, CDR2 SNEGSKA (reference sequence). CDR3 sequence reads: CSARDAGAGSGELFF. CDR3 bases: TGCAGTGCTAGAGATGCGGGGGCAGGGTCCGGGGAGCTGTTTTTT.

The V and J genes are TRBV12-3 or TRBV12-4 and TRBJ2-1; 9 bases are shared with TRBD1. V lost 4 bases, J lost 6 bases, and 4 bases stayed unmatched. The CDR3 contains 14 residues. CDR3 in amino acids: CASSWTGVGNEQFF. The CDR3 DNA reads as TGTGCCAGCAGTTGGACAGGGGTGGGCAATGAGCAGTTCTTC.

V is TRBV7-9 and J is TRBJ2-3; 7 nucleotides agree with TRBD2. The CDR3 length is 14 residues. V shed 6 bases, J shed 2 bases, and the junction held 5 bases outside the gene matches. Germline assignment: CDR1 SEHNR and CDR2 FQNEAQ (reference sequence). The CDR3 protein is CASSSGLVTDTQYF. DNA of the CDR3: TGTGCCAGCAGTTCAGGACTAGTCACAGATACGCAGTATTTT.

The CDR3 nucleotides are TGCGCCAGCAGGCCCGGTTGGACCGGGGAGCTGTTTTTT. Residues: CASRPGWTGELFF. The rearrangement joins TRBV5-1 to TRBJ2-2; D is undetermined. The germline V gene encodes CDR1 SGHRS and CDR2 YFSETQ. CDR3 length: 13 residues. V was trimmed by 5 bases and J by 5 bases, leaving 10 bases between them.

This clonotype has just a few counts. CDR3 protein: CASSLEDSLAGPTYNEQFF. The CDR3 DNA reads TGCGCCAGCAGCTTGGAAGATTCGTTGGCGGGACCGACCTACAATGAGCAGTTCTTC. This chain joins TRBV5-1 and TRBJ2-1; D might be TRBD2 (6 bases). Trimming removed 0 bases from V and 2 bases from J, with 21 bases in between. CDR3 length: 19 residues. Per the germline V gene, CDR1 is SGHRS and CDR2 is YFSETQ.

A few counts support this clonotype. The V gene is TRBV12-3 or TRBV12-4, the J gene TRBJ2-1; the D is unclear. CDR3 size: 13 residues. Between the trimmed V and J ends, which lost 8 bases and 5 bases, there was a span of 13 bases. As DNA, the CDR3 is TGTGCCAGCTACTCCGAGCGAAACAATGAGCAGTTCTTC. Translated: CASYSERNNEQFF.

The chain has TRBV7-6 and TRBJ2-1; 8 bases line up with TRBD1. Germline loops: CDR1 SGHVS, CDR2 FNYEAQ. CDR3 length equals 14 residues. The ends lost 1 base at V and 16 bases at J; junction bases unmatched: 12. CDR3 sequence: CASSLDTSGTGGFF. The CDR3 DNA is TGTGCCAGCAGCTTAGACACCTCCGGGACAGGCGGTTTCTTC.

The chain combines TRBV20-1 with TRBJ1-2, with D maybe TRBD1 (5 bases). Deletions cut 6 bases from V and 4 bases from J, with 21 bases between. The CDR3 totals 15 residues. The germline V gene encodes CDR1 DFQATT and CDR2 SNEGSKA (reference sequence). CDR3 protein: CSASSSAERGYGYTF. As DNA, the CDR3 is TGCAGTGCCAGTTCTTCGGCCGAAAGGGGCTATGGCTACACCTTC.

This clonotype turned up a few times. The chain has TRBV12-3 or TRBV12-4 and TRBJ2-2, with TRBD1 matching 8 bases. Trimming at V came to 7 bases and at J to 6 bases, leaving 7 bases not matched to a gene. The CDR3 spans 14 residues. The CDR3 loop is CASTAGTGAGELFF. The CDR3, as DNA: TGTGCCAGCACTGCGGGGACAGGCGCCGGGGAGCTGTTTTTT.

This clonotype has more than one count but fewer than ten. This CDR3 is CSVESAPPFESDTQYF. The CDR3 nucleotides read TGCAGCGTTGAAAGTGCCCCCCCTTTCGAGAGTGATACGCAGTATTTT. V usage is TRBV29-1 and J usage is TRBJ2-3; D remains unclear. V was shortened by 2 bases and J by 6 bases, with 21 bases between the two germline ends. Germline CDR1 is SQVTM and CDR2 is ANQGSEA. The CDR3 extends over 16 amino acids.

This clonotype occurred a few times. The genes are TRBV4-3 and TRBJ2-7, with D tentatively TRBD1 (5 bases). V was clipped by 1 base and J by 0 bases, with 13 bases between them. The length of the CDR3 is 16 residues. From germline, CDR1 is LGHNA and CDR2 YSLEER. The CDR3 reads CASSQGVQGYSYEQYF. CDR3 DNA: TGCGCCAGCAGCCAAGGGGTCCAGGGTTACTCCTACGAGCAGTACTTC.

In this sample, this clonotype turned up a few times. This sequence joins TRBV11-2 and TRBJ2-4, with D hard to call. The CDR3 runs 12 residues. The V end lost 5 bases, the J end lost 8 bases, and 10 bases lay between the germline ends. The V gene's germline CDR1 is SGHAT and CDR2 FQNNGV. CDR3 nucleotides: TGTGCCAGCAGCCCTGGGTCGCACATTCAGTACTTC. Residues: CASSPGSHIQYF.

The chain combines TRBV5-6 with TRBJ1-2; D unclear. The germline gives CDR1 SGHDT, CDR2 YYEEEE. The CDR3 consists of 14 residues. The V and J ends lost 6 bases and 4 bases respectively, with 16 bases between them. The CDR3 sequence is CASTSRAEPYGYTF. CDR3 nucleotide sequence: TGTGCCAGCACCAGCCGCGCAGAACCCTATGGCTACACCTTC.